Listed below are T cell receptor beta chains from one sample, sequenced in a study of cytomegalovirus exposure and HLA in healthy donors. Clones were read by immunoSEQ multiplex PCR, and TCRdb kept only the in-frame ones, dropping some. The sample gives around 40,000 clones, around 82% of which show up once; more than 9% is in the top ten. The sequencing sample was made of PBMCs. The receptors shown here come from a woman aged 18-29 years in good health and CMV-seropositive. CDR3s include the opening cysteine and the closing phenylalanine or tryptophan. The D gene is left open where the match is weak. Only some rows state a clone size, as once, few, many or a class for expanded clones.

J | V | D | size | DNA | CDR3
TRBJ1-1 | TRBV5-1 | . | . | TGCGCCAGCAGCCCCGGTACAGGGAAGGGCACTGAAGCTTTCTTT | CASSPGTGKGTEAFF
TRBJ2-5 | TRBV6-5 | . | few | TGTGCCAGCAGTTCGGAGACCCAGTACTTC | CASSSETQYF
TRBJ1-1 | TRBV27 | . | . | TGTGCCAGCAGTTCCGCGTCCCCGGGGTGGACTGAAGCTTTCTTT | CASSSASPGWTEAFF
TRBJ2-7 | TRBV9 | TRBD2 | once | TGTGCCAGCAGCCCTGACGGGAGGGCCTACGAGCAGTACTTC | CASSPDGRAYEQYF
TRBJ1-1 | TRBV5-1 | TRBD1 | few | TGCGCCAGCAGCTTGGCCAGGGGGCGCACTGAAGCTTTCTTT | CASSLARGRTEAFF
TRBJ2-7 | TRBV7-2 | . | . | TGTGCCAGCAGCTTAGGGGCCAGCTACGAGCAGTACTTC | CASSLGASYEQYF
TRBJ2-7 | TRBV5-5 | TRBD1 | . | TGTGCCAGCAGCACCCCCGGAGCAGGGGGCAACGAGCAGTACTTC | CASSTPGAGGNEQYF
TRBJ2-6 | TRBV7-3 | TRBD2 | . | TGTGCCAGCAGCTTATCGGGGGGGAGTTCCGGGGCCAACGTCCTGACTTTC | CASSLSGGSSGANVLTF
TRBJ1-2 | TRBV30 | . | . | TGTGCCTGGACGACCCTAGGAGGTTTGAGTGGCTACACCTTC | CAWTTLGGLSGYTF
TRBJ2-1 | TRBV5-6 | . | . | TGTGCCAGCAGCTTGCAGAGACTCGAGGAGTTCTTC | CASSLQRLEEFF
TRBJ2-2 | TRBV2 | . | . | TGTGCCAGCGAGAAGGCTAGCGAGTCCGGGGAGCTGTTTTTT | CASEKASESGELFF
TRBJ2-2 | TRBV5-1 | . | few | TGCGCCAGCAGCTTGGCCAGTAACGGGGAGCTGTTTTTT | CASSLASNGELFF
TRBJ2-2 | TRBV6-5 | . | few | TGTGCCAGCAGTCCGGGGGACGAACACACCGGGGAGCTGTTTTTT | CASSPGDEHTGELFF
TRBJ2-5 | TRBV15 | TRBD2 | . | TGTGCCACCAGCAGAGACCCCGGGACCGGGGGGGAGACCCAGTACTTC | CATSRDPGTGGETQYF
TRBJ1-2 | TRBV7-9 | TRBD1 | . | TGTTCCAGCATACAGGGGGAGGACTATGGCTACACCTTC | CSSIQGEDYGYTF
TRBJ2-7 | TRBV5-1 | . | . | TGCGCCAGCACCCTACTAGGCTACGAGCAGTACTTC | CASTLLGYEQYF
TRBJ2-7 | TRBV9 | TRBD2 | . | TGTGCCAGCAGCACCGGGGGGGCAGGGCGGGAGCAGTACTTC | CASSTGGAGREQYF
TRBJ2-7 | TRBV30 | TRBD2 | once | TGTGCTGGGACTAGCGGGAGCTTGCAGTACTTC | CAGTSGSLQYF
TRBJ1-2 | TRBV4-2 | TRBD1 | . | TGTGCCAGCAGCCCGGCGGGACAGCCCTACTATGGCTACACCTTC | CASSPAGQPYYGYTF
TRBJ2-1 | TRBV6-4 | TRBD1 | . | TGTGCCAGCAACCCAACAGGGGCGAGCTCCTACAATGAGCAGTTCTTC | CASNPTGASSYNEQFF
TRBJ2-7 | TRBV19 | TRBD1 | . | TGTGCCAGTAGTCCTTCTGGGACAGGGGGTTTTGGAGACGAGCAGTACTTC | CASSPSGTGGFGDEQYF
TRBJ1-3 | TRBV7-9 | . | . | TGTGCCAGCAGCCCTCGGAGGAAGAGACTCTCTGGAAACACCATATATTTT | CASSPRRKRLSGNTIYF
TRBJ2-7 | TRBV29-1 | . | . | TGCAGCGTCGGAGGGTTTACCGAGCAGTACTTC | CSVGGFTEQYF
TRBJ2-7 | TRBV6-5 | . | few | TGTGCCAGCAGTTACACAGAGGGGGTACCCTACGAGCAGTACTTC | CASSYTEGVPYEQYF
TRBJ1-3 | TRBV18 | TRBD1 | few | TGTGCCAGCTCACCGGGACAGGGGGCTTCGCCTGGAAACACCATATATTTT | CASSPGQGASPGNTIYF
TRBJ2-3 | TRBV7-8 | TRBD2 | . | TGTGCCAGCAGCTTAGCAGGTAGCGGGAGAGGGGATACGCAGTATTTT | CASSLAGSGRGDTQYF
TRBJ2-7 | TRBV29-1 | . | once | TGCAGCGGGGGCCTTTACTACGAGCAGTACTTC | CSGGLYYEQYF
TRBJ2-3 | TRBV27 | TRBD2 | . | TGTGCCAGCAGGTTTCGTTCTAGCGGGGGGGCCTTAGGCACAGATACGCAGTATTTT | CASRFRSSGGALGTDTQYF
TRBJ2-5 | TRBV14 | . | . | TGTGCCAGCAGCCAAACCCCCGGGGAGACCCAGTACTTC | CASSQTPGETQYF
TRBJ1-5 | TRBV6-6 | . | few | TGTGCCAGCAGCAATAATCAGCCCCAGCATTTT | CASSNNQPQHF
TRBJ2-6 | TRBV7-3 | TRBD1 | . | TGTGCCAGCAGCACGACAGGGGGCGCGAAGGGGGCCAACGTCCTGACTTTC | CASSTTGGAKGANVLTF
TRBJ1-2 | TRBV7-9 | TRBD1 | . | TGTGCCAGCAGCTTAAAGGCGGGACAGAATCACTATGGCTACACCTTC | CASSLKAGQNHYGYTF
TRBJ2-7 | TRBV7-9 | . | . | TGTGCCAGCAGCTTAGACGCAGGGGCCTACGAGCAGTACTTC | CASSLDAGAYEQYF
TRBJ2-7 | TRBV6-1 | TRBD1 | . | TGTGCCAGCAGGGACAGGGGGCGTGAGCAGTACTTC | CASRDRGREQYF
TRBJ2-7 | TRBV7-8 | TRBD2 | . | TGTGCCAGCAGCGGACGGACTAGCGGGACCTACGAGCAGTGCTTC | CASSGRTSGTYEQCF
TRBJ2-1 | TRBV7-9 | . | . | TGTTCCAGCAGCTCCCACTTGGCAGGGCAGTTCTTC | CSSSSHLAGQFF
TRBJ2-7 | TRBV13 | TRBD1 | . | TGTGCCAGCAGCCCGGTCGGGACAGGGAAACACGAGCAGTACTTC | CASSPVGTGKHEQYF
TRBJ1-2 | TRBV9 | . | . | TGTGCCAGCAGCGCCGCGACAGCTCATTACACCTTC | CASSAATAHYTF
TRBJ2-1 | TRBV6-5 | . | . | TGTGCCAGCAGAAGCGGGCCTACCTACAATGAGCAGTTCTTC | CASRSGPTYNEQFF
TRBJ1-5 | TRBV10-2 | . | few | TGCGCCCTCGGCAGGCATCAGCCCCAGCATTTT | CALGRHQPQHF
TRBJ2-3 | TRBV5-1 | TRBD2 | . | TGCGCCAGCAGTTACGGGACTAGCGATACGCAGTATTTT | CASSYGTSDTQYF
TRBJ2-7 | TRBV13 | TRBD2 | few | TGTGCCAGCAGCAAGGCTAGCGGGGGGATCGAGCAGTACTTC | CASSKASGGIEQYF
TRBJ1-2 | TRBV5-6 | TRBD1 | . | TGTGCCAGCAGCTTGGAGGGACAGGGCTATGGCTACCCCTTC | CASSLEGQGYGYPF
TRBJ2-7 | TRBV5-4 | TRBD2 | . | TGTGCCAGCAGCCCAAGGACTAGCGGGTTCTCCTACGAGCAGTACTTC | CASSPRTSGFSYEQYF
TRBJ2-7 | TRBV19 | TRBD2 | few | TGTGCCAGTAGTATGCAGCGGGAGCCCTACGAGCAGTACTTC | CASSMQREPYEQYF
TRBJ1-2 | TRBV7-9 | . | . | TGTTCCAGCAGCTTAGTTAGGGAGGGCTACACCTTC | CSSSLVREGYTF
TRBJ1-2 | TRBV6-5 | . | . | TGTGCCAGCAGTTACTCGGGGGCTGGCTACACCTTC | CASSYSGAGYTF
TRBJ2-7 | TRBV4-2 | . | . | TGTGCCAGCAGCCAAGATCTTGTAAGGTCAGGGTCCGCCCACGAGCAGTACTTC | CASSQDLVRSGSAHEQYF
TRBJ2-7 | TRBV4-1 | TRBD1 | once | TGCGCCAGCAGCGAAGGGACAGGGTCAATCTACGAGCAGTACTTC | CASSEGTGSIYEQYF
TRBJ2-7 | TRBV19 | TRBD2 | . | TGTGCCAGTAGTATAGTAAGGACTAGCGGGCCCTACGAGCAGTACTTC | CASSIVRTSGPYEQYF
TRBJ2-1 | TRBV11-3 | TRBD2 | . | TGTGCCAGCAGCTTGGGCGGGAGGGCTCGTAATGAGCAGTTCTTC | CASSLGGRARNEQFF
TRBJ2-4 | TRBV4-1 | TRBD2 | . | TGCGCCAGCAGCCATGGAACGGGAGGGTTGCGAATTCAGTACTTC | CASSHGTGGLRIQYF
TRBJ1-3 | TRBV7-6 | . | . | TGTGCCAGCAGCTTAGGCCCCTTGAGACAGTCCAGCACGAGAAACACCATATATTTT | CASSLGPLRQSSTRNTIYF
TRBJ2-5 | TRBV25-1 | TRBD2 | . | TGTGCCAGCACTAGCTCCGGGACTAGCGTCCAAGAGACCCAGTACTTC | CASTSSGTSVQETQYF
TRBJ2-5 | TRBV9 | TRBD2 | . | TGTGCCAGCAGTAACGGGGGGTATCCGGAAGAGACCCAGTACTTC | CASSNGGYPEETQYF